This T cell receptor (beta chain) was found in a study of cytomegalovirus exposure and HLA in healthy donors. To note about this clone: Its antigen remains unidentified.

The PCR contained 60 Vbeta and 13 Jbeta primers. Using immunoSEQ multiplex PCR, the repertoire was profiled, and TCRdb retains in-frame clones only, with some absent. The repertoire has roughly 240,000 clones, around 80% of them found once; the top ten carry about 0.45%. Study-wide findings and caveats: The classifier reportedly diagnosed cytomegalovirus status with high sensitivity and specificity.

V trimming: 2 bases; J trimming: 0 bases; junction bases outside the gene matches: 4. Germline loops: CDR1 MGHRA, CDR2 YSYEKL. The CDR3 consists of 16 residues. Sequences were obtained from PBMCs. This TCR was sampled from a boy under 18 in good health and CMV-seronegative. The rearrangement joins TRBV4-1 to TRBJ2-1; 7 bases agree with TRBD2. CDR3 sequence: CASSQPLAVSYNEQFF. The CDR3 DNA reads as TGCGCCAGCAGCCAACCCCTAGCGGTCTCCTACAATGAGCAGTTCTTC.